The rows below give T cell receptor beta chains drawn from one sample of a study of tumor-infiltrating lymphocytes in oesophageal squamous cell carcinoma. TCRdb independently ran MiXCR on the PCR reads; one entry per CDR3 protein. This sample has some 15,000 distinct CDR3 sequences, with 35% to 55% found just once. The sequenced sample consisted of blood. The receptor source for this set is a female donor with esophageal squamous cell carcinoma. Both conserved end residues are part of each CDR3. Each record gives: clone size, V gene, J gene, D gene, CDR3 protein, CDR3 DNA. The D gene is left open where the match is weak. Size values are once, few and many counts, or a class for expanded clones, and some rows have none.

many	TRBV6-4	TRBJ2-7	TRBD1	CASSTGTGAGEQYF	TGTGCCAGCAGTACCGGGACAGGGGCTGGGGAGCAGTACTTC
few	TRBV7-9	TRBJ2-1	TRBD1	CASSSGTGIYNEQFF	TGTGCCAGCAGCTCTGGGACAGGGATCTACAATGAGCAGTTCTTC
many	TRBV2	TRBJ1-5	.	CASREGAHDQPQHF	TGTGCCAGCAGAGAGGGTGCCCACGACCAGCCCCAGCATTTT
.	TRBV6-6	TRBJ2-4	TRBD2	CASSDQTSGADIQYF	TGTGCCAGCAGTGATCAGACTAGCGGGGCAGATATTCAGTACTTC
.	TRBV7-6	TRBJ2-7	.	CASSLEAAQYYEQYF	TGTGCCAGCAGCTTAGAGGCGGCCCAGTATTACGAGCAGTACTTT
.	TRBV28	TRBJ2-6	.	CASSLGRGARSGANVLTF	TGTGCCAGCAGTTTAGGCAGGGGGGCCCGTTCTGGGGCCAACGTCCTGACTTTC
.	TRBV20-1	TRBJ2-3	TRBD2	CSVNSPAGGADTQYF	TGCAGTGTCAACTCCCCCGCGGGGGGGGCAGATACGCAGTATTTT
few	TRBV10-3	TRBJ2-1	.	CAISDLTEEQFF	TGTGCCATCAGTGACCTAACGGAAGAGCAGTTCTTC
many	TRBV4-3	TRBJ1-2	.	CASSQVQGLDYGYTF	TGCGCCAGCAGCCAAGTGCAGGGCTTGGACTATGGCTACACCTTC
.	TRBV11-1	TRBJ2-5	.	CASSVNTQVAFF	TGTGCCAGCAGCGTGAATACGCAAGTGGCTTTCTTC
.	TRBV7-2	TRBJ2-1	.	CASSLHTGTNEQFF	TGTGCCAGCAGCTTACATACCGGGACAAATGAGCAGTTCTTC
.	TRBV12-3/TRBV12-4	TRBJ2-7	TRBD1	CASSARDRPYEQYF	TGTGCCAGCAGTGCACGGGACAGGCCCTACGAGCAGTACTTC
few	TRBV28	TRBJ1-1	.	CASSSPAANTEAFF	TGTGCCAGCAGTTCCCCCGCAGCAAACACTGAAGCTTTCTTT
few	TRBV4-3	TRBJ2-7	.	CASSLSRDEYNEQYF	TGCGCCAGCAGCCTCTCTCGGGACGAATACAATGAGCAGTACTTC
.	TRBV10-3	TRBJ2-3	TRBD1	CAVRDRGRTDTQYF	TGTGCCGTTAGGGACAGGGGGCGTACAGATACGCAGTATTTT